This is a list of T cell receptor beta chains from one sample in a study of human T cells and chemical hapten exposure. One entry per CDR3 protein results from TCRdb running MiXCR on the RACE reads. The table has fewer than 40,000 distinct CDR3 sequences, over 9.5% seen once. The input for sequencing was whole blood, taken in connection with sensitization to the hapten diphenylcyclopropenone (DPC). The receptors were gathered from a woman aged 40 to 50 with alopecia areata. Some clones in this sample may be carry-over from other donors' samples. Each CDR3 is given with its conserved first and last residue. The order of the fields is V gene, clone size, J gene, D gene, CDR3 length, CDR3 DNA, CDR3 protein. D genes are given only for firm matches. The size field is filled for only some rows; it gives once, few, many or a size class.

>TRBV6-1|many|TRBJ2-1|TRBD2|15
TGTGCCAGCAGGGAAGCGGGGGCGTCCTACAATGAGCAGTTCTTC
CASREAGASYNEQFF
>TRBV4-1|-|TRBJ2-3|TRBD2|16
TGCGCCAGCAGCCAAGATTCTGCTAGCGGGAGGGATACGCAGTATTTT
CASSQDSASGRDTQYF
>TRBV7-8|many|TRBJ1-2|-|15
TGTGCCAGCAGCTTCATGACGGCAGGGTCTGGTGGCTACACCTTC
CASSFMTAGSGGYTF
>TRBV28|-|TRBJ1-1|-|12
TGTGCCAGCAGTTCCCCGCACACTGAAGCTTTCTTT
CASSSPHTEAFF
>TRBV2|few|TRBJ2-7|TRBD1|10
TGTGCCAGCAGCGACAGGGCCCCTGTCTTC
CASSDRAPVF
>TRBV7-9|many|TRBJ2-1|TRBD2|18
TGTGCCAGCAGCTTAGATCCTAGCGGGAGTGTAGCAGACAATGAGCAGTTCTTC
CASSLDPSGSVADNEQFF
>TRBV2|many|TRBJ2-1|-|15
TGTGCCAGCAAACCCGGGTCCTACTCCTTCAATGAGCAGTTCTTC
CASKPGSYSFNEQFF
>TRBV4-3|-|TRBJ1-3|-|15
TGCGCCAGCAGCCTGACAGGAGGCTCTGGAAACACCATATATTTT
CASSLTGGSGNTIYF
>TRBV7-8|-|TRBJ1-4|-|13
TGTGCCAGCAGCTTCGGCGCTAATGAAAAACTGTTTTTT
CASSFGANEKLFF
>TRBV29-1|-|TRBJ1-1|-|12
TGCAGCGTCCTCAGGGGAGCGGGTGAAGCTTTCTTT
CSVLRGAGEAFF
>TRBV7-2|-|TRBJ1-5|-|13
TGTGCCAGCAGCTTAGGACTGGAGCAGCCCCAGCATTTT
CASSLGLEQPQHF
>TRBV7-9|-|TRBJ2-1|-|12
TGTGCCAGCAGCACCGGATACAATGAGCAGTTCTTC
CASSTGYNEQFF
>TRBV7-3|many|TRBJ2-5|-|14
TGTGCCAGCAGCTTAGATAGACGGGAAGGGACCCAGTACTTC
CASSLDRREGTQYF
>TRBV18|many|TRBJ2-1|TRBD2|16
TGTGCCAGCTCACCCCCGGGCGGGAGCTCCTACAATGAGCAGTTCTTC
CASSPPGGSSYNEQFF
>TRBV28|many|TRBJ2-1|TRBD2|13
TGTGCCAGCAGGGCTAGCGGTTACAATGAGCAGTTCTTC
CASRASGYNEQFF